This T cell receptor beta chain was found in a study of T cell responses to AZD1222 COVID-19 vaccine. Concerning this clone: What it binds is not known.

Some clones are missing from TCRdb's copy, which holds only in-frame ones; the method was immunoSEQ multiplex PCR. In the table there are 130,000 to 150,000 clones, approximately 89% of which are singletons. Trimming pared 2 bases from V and 2 bases from J, leaving 9 bases between. The CDR3 runs 14 residues. CDR1 and CDR2 (germline): SNHLY, FYNNEI. Study results and limitations: All repertoire sampling was performed exclusively after the peak T cell response.

The sample was peripheral blood, taken 28 days after the second AZD1222 dose. The chain carries TRBV2 and TRBJ1-1; possibly TRBD1 for D (5 bases). The clonotype was recovered from an adult who received the AZD1222 COVID-19 vaccine. The CDR3 region is CASSENGGNTEAFF. CDR3 sequence (DNA): TGTGCCAGCAGTGAAAATGGGGGAAACACTGAAGCTTTCTTT.